The present T cell receptor (beta chain) was sequenced within a study of T cell responses to AZD1222 COVID-19 vaccine. The study's findings and limits: Researchers took repertoire samples only after the peak T cell response had come.

The protocol was immunoSEQ multiplex PCR, while the TCRdb copy is restricted to in-frame clones and leaves out a portion. The repertoire holds about 110,000 clones, with approximately 89% as singletons. On this clone itself: What it binds is not known.

After removal of 5 bases from V and 1 base from J, the junction contained 6 bases not matched to a gene. The CDR3 is made up of 17 amino acids. Per the germline V gene, CDR1 is MNHNY and CDR2 is SVGAGI (reference sequence). Samples with a second dose at about 4 or about 12 weeks were pooled together. The chain carries TRBV6-6 and TRBJ1-5, with 12 nucleotides matching TRBD1. The sample consisted of peripheral blood, taken 28 days after the second AZD1222 dose. The sequence was obtained from an adult who received the AZD1222 COVID-19 vaccine. CDR3 bases: TGTGCCAGCAGTCGGGACAGGGGGCATGAGAGCAATCAGCCCCAGCATTTT. Translation gives CASSRDRGHESNQPQHF.